This T cell receptor (beta chain) was observed in a study of identical twins. Germline lookup yields CDR1 SGHRS and CDR2 YFSETQ. The CDR3 is 15 residues long. Trimming took 6 bases from V and 0 from J, leaving 15 bases between them. A universal primer site was created by template switching, with the cDNA bearing unique molecular identifiers. One entry per CDR3 protein, called by TCRdb with MiXCR from the 5' RACE reads. The sample lists about 890,000 distinct CDR3 sequences; 10% to 15% were seen once. The data also belong to a second study, concerning yellow fever vaccine responses in identical twins.

Sequenced material: PBMCs. This TCR was sampled from a woman aged 18 to 35 in good health. The genes are TRBV5-1 and TRBJ1-2, with unresolved D. CDR3 sequence: CASTSSEAANYGYTF. DNA for the CDR3: TGCGCCAGCACCTCCAGTGAAGCAGCTAACTATGGCTACACCTTC.